This TCR beta chain appears in the sequencing data of a study of T-cell reconstitution after alpha-beta-depleted transplantation in children. This clonotype was observed a few times. The CDR3 is 15 amino acids. Germline loops: CDR1 SGHAT, CDR2 FQNNGV. Trimming at V came to 1 base and at J to 5 bases, leaving 6 bases not matched to a gene. As it was prepared, the TCRbeta library received unique molecular identifiers. TCRdb ran MiXCR on the PCR reads and lists one entry per CDR3 protein. This sample has over 150,000 distinct CDR3 sequences; roughly 14% occur once, and the top ten carry approximately 13%.

This chain joins TRBV11-2 and TRBJ2-7, with 9 bases that match TRBD1. The source material was PBMCs from the stem cell graft donor, sampled from the stem cell graft. This receptor was identified in a human donor who donated a stem cell graft to a child with acute lymphoblastic leukemia. Written as DNA, the CDR3 is TGTGCCAGCAGCTTAGGGGGGACAGGGATGAACGAGCAGTACTTC. This translates into CASSLGGTGMNEQYF.